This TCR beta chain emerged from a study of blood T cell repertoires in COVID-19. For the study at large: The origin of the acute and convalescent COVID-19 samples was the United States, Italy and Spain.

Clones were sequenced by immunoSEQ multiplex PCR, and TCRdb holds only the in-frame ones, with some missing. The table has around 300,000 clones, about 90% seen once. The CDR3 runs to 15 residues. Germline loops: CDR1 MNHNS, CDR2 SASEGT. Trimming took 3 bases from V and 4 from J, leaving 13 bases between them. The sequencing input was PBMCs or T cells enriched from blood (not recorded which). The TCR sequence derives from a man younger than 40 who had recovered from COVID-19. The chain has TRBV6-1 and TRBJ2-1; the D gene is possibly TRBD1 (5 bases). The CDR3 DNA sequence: TGTGCCAGCAGTGATTTGGACACGAATTACAATGAGCAGTTCTTC. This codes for CASSDLDTNYNEQFF.